These 9 T cell receptor beta chains came from one sample sequenced in a study of neurological immune-mediated disorders. Each CDR3 protein is one row after TCRdb ran MiXCR on the 5' RACE reads. Among 71,000 or so distinct CDR3 sequences listed, less than 5.5% were seen once. What was sequenced was PBMCs. The receptors were gathered from a young woman with multiple sclerosis.

The table lists this clonotype with many counts. CDR3 bases: TGCAGTGCTAGTAGGAGGGCAGTCTCCTACGAGCAGTACTTC. This translates into CSASRRAVSYEQYF. This chain links TRBV20-1 with TRBJ2-7, with D perhaps TRBD2 (6 bases). The V end lost 3 bases, the J end lost 0 bases, and 12 bases lay between the germline ends. Per germline, CDR1 DFQATT and CDR2 SNEGSKA (reference sequence). CDR3 length equals 14 residues.

This clonotype showed up many times. This chain joins TRBV27 and TRBJ2-3; TRBD2 might be the D (5 bases). CDR1 and CDR2 (germline): MNHEY, SMNVEV (reference sequence). V was trimmed by 6 bases and J by 3 bases, leaving 16 bases between them. This CDR3 has 15 residues. For the CDR3, the DNA is TGTGCCAGCAGGCAAACAACGGGATTAACAGATACGCAGTATTTT. Protein product: CASRQTTGLTDTQYF.

This clonotype was counted ten times or more. The chain is built from TRBV6-6 and TRBJ2-7, with D uncertain. Trimming stripped 4 bases from V and 6 bases from J, with 10 bases between. The CDR3 spans 12 residues. The germline V gene encodes CDR1 MNHNY and CDR2 SVGAGI (reference sequence). CDR3 sequence reads: CASSSGPLEQYF. CDR3 nucleotides: TGTGCCAGCAGTTCTGGTCCCCTCGAGCAGTACTTC.

This clonotype was seen ten or more times. The gene calls are TRBV12-3 or TRBV12-4 and TRBJ2-1, with D possibly being TRBD2 (5 bases). The CDR3 consists of 16 residues. Between the trimmed V and J ends, which lost 5 bases and 5 bases, there was a span of 19 bases. The chain's CDR3 is CASSAYSGVENNEQFF. In DNA form, the CDR3 reads TGTGCCAGCAGTGCATATTCCGGGGTCGAAAACAATGAGCAGTTCTTC.

This clonotype was seen ten or more times. V usage is TRBV10-3 and J usage is TRBJ2-1; D perhaps matches TRBD2 (5 bases). Trimming pared 0 bases from V and 7 bases from J, leaving 7 bases between. Germline V gene sequence: CDR1 ENHRY, CDR2 SYGVKD. CDR3 length: 13 amino acids. The CDR3 sequence is CAISESLENEQFF. DNA for the CDR3: TGTGCCATCAGTGAGTCACTAGAGAATGAGCAGTTCTTC.

This clonotype was detected many times. The chain has TRBV20-1 and TRBJ2-6; tentatively, D is TRBD1 (6 bases). Germline V gene data show CDR1 as DFQATT and CDR2 as SNEGSKA (reference sequence). The V and J ends lost 5 bases and 2 bases respectively, with 22 bases between them. The CDR3 spans 18 residues. The CDR3 sequence: CSAPPSGVLEPGANVLTF. CDR3 nucleotide sequence: TGCAGTGCTCCGCCGTCAGGGGTTTTAGAACCTGGGGCCAACGTCCTGACTTTC.

This clonotype was recorded many times. This chain links TRBV7-8 with TRBJ1-6, with D possibly being TRBD1 (6 bases). Germline V gene data show CDR1 as SGHVS and CDR2 as FQNEAQ. Between the trimmed V and J ends, which lost 1 base and 2 bases, there was a span of 12 bases. This CDR3 is 17 amino acids long. Here the CDR3 DNA reads TGTGCCAGCAGCTTAGGGGACAATCCTACCTATAATTCACCCCTCCACTTT. Encoded protein: CASSLGDNPTYNSPLHF.

This clonotype was observed at least ten times. This could be a read error, since a much larger clone is one nucleotide away. CDR3 DNA: TGTGCCAGCAGTGAAGGGTCTGGGGCCAAAGTCCTGACTTTC. Protein product: CASSEGSGAKVLTF. The chain is built from TRBV2 and TRBJ2-6; possible D gene TRBD1, 5 bases. Germline values: CDR1 SNHLY, CDR2 FYNNEI. The CDR3 loop spans 14 amino acids.

This clonotype was observed many times. The chain joins TRBV7-9 to TRBJ2-1; D is tentatively TRBD1 or TRBD2 (7 bases each). The CDR3 has 15 residues. V lost 3 bases, J lost 6 bases, and 15 bases lay in between. Per germline, CDR1 SEHNR and CDR2 FQNEAQ (reference sequence). The CDR3 loop is CASSFVQGRANEQFF. The CDR3, as DNA: TGTGCCAGCAGCTTCGTACAGGGGAGGGCCAATGAGCAGTTCTTC.